This paragraph reports one T cell receptor beta chain. Antigen specificity is unknown. This specimen comes from a study of cytomegalovirus exposure and HLA in healthy donors. The study's findings and limits: In a later analysis, several top co-occurrence clusters appeared linked to parvovirus B19, influenza, CMV and Epstein-Barr virus.

13 Jbeta primers and 60 Vbeta primers were used for the PCR. Clones were read by immunoSEQ multiplex PCR, and TCRdb kept only the in-frame ones, dropping some. The repertoire table contains around 25,000 clones. From germline, CDR1 is MDHEN and CDR2 SYDVKM. This CDR3 region has 14 residues. V was clipped by 7 bases and J by 3 bases; unmatched bases: 5. Sequences were obtained from PBMCs. The receptor comes from a male donor in good health and CMV-seropositive. This chain joins TRBV28 and TRBJ2-3; TRBD1 matches at 9 bases. The CDR3: CASITGTGTDTQYF. CDR3 nucleotides: TGTGCCAGCATAACCGGGACAGGGACAGATACGCAGTATTTT. The entire variable domain, with the rest obtained from reference TRBV28 and TRBJ2-3, is as follows: DVKVTQSSRYLVKRTGEKVFLECVQDMDHENMFWYRQDPGLGLRLIYFSYDVKMKEKGDIPEGYSVSREKKERFSLILESASTNQTSMYLCASITGTGTDTQYFGPGTRLTVL.